Detailed here is one T cell receptor (beta chain). This sample was included in a study of control samples from healthy donors and cancer patients. Looked up from germline, CDR1 is SGHAT and CDR2 is FQNNGV. The V gene lost 3 bases and the J gene lost 2 bases, with 8 bases spanning the gap. This CDR3 is built from 13 residues. TCRdb's table, derived via immunoSEQ multiplex PCR, lists solely in-frame clones and lacks some. Found here are 150,000 to 200,000 clones, around 90% of them singletons; the top ten hold more than 1.3%. Sample: blood. The receptor's source is a woman aged 45-60 years in good health. V is TRBV11-2 and J is TRBJ2-7; no clear D. CDR3 residues: CASSFTDAYEQYF. For the CDR3, the DNA is TGTGCCAGCAGCTTTACCGATGCCTACGAGCAGTACTTC.